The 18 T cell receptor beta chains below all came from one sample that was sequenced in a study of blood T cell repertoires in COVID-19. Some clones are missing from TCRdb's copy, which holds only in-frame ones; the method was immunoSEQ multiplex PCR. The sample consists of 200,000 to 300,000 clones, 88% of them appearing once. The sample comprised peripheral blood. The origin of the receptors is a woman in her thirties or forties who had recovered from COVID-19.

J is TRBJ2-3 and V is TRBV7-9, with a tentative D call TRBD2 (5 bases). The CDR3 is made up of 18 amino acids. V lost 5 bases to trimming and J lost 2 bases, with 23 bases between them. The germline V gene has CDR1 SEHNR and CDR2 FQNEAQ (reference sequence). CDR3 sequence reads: CASSPLPGRGPDTDTQYF. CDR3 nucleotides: TGTGCCAGCAGCCCCCTTCCCGGGCGCGGGCCAGACACAGATACGCAGTATTTT.

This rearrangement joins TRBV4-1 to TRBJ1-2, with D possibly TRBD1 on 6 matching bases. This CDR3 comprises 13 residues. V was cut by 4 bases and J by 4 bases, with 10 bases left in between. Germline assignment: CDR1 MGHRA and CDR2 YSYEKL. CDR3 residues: CASSPGQIYGYTF. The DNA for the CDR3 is TGCGCCAGCAGCCCCGGACAGATCTATGGCTACACCTTC.

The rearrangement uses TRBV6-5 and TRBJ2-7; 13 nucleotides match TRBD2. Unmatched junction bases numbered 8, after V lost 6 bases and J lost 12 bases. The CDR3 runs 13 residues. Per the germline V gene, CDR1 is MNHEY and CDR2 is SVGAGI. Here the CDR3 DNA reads TGTGCCAGCAGCGACCGGACTAGCGGGAGTCTGTACTTC. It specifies CASSDRTSGSLYF.

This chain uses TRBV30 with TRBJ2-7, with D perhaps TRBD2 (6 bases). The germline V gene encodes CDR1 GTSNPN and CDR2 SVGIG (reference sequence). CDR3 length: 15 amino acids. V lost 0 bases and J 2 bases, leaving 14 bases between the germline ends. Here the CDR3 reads CAWSVPRGLAYEQYF. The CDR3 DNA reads TGTGCCTGGAGTGTACCCCGGGGGTTAGCCTACGAGCAGTACTTC.

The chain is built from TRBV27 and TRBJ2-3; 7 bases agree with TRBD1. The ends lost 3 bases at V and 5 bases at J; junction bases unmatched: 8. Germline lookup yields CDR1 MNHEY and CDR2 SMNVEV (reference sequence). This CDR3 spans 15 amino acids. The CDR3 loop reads CASSLGRGSGDTQYF. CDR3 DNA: TGTGCCAGCAGTTTGGGCAGGGGGTCCGGAGATACGCAGTATTTT.

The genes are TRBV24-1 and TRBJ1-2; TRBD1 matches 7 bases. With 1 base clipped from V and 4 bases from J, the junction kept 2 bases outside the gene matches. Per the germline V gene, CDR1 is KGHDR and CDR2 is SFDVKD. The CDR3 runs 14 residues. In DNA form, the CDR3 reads TGTGCCACCAGTGATTTTGCAGGGGGCTATGGCTACACCTTC. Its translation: CATSDFAGGYGYTF.

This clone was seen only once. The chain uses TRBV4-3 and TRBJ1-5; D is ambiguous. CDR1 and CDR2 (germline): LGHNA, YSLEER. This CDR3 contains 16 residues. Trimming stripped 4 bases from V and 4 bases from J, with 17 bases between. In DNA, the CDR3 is TGCGCCAGCAGCCCATCCGCGGGGATAAAGAATCAGCCCCAGCATTTT. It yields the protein CASSPSAGIKNQPQHF.

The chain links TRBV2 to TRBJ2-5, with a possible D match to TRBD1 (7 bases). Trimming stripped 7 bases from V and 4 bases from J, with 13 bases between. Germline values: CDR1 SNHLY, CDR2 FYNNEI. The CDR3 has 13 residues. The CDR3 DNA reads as TGTGCCAGCAAGGGACAGACTAGAGAGACCCAGTACTTC. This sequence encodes CASKGQTRETQYF.

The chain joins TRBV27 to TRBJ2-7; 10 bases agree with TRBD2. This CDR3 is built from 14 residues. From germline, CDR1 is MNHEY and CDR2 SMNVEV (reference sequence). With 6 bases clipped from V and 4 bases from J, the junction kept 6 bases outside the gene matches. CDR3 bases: TGTGCCAGCAGCCTAGCGGGAGCGGCGTACGAGCAGTACTTC. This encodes CASSLAGAAYEQYF.

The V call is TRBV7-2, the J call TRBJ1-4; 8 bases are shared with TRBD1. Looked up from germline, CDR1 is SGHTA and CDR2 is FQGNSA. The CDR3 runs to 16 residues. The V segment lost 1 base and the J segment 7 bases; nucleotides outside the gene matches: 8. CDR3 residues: CASSLGLDRVAEKLFF. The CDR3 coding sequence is TGTGCCAGCAGCTTAGGTTTGGACAGGGTGGCTGAAAAACTGTTTTTT. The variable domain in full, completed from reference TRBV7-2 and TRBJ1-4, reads GAGVSQSPSNKVTEKGKDVELRCDPISGHTALYWYRQSLGQGLEFLIYFQGNSAPDKSGLPSDRFSAERTGGSVSTLTIQRTQQEDSAVYLCASSLGLDRVAEKLFFGSGTQLSVL.

For the CDR3, the DNA is TGTGCCAGCAGTTACGCCGCGGCAGGGCCTGAAGCTTTCTTT. Translation: CASSYAAAGPEAFF. The chain couples TRBV6-5 to TRBJ1-1; D perhaps matches TRBD1 (5 bases). The CDR3 sequence is 14 residues long. V was clipped by 2 bases and J by 6 bases, with 13 bases between them. Germline values: CDR1 MNHEY, CDR2 SVGAGI.

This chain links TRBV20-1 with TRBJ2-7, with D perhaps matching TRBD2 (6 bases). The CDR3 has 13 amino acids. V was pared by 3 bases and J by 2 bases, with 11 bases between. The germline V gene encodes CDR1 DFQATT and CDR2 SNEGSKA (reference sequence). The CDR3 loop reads CSASWAGTYEQYF. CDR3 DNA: TGCAGTGCTAGTTGGGCGGGAACCTACGAGCAGTACTTC.

The CDR3 nucleotides read TGTGCCAGCAGCTTGCGGAAGGGAGGGCCGGTCACCGGGGAGCTGTTTTTT. It translates to CASSLRKGGPVTGELFF. The chain uses TRBV7-9 and TRBJ2-2, with 7 nucleotides matching TRBD2. Trimming removed 3 bases from V and 4 bases from J; junction bases left unmatched: 11. The CDR3 loop spans 17 amino acids. The V gene's germline CDR1 is SEHNR and CDR2 FQNEAQ (reference sequence). Full variable domain (outside the CDR3, taken from reference TRBV7-9 and TRBJ2-2): DTGVSQNPRHKITKRGQNVTFRCDPISEHNRLYWYRQTLGQGPEFLTYFQNEAQLEKSRLLSDRFSAERPKGSFSTLEIQRTEQGDSAMYLCASSLRKGGPVTGELFFGEGSRLTVL.

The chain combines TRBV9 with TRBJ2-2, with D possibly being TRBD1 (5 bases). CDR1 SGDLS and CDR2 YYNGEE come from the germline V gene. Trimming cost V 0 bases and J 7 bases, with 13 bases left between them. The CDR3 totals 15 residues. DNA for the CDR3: TGTGCCAGCAGCGTAGTTGGGGCCCCTCACGGGGAGCTGTTTTTT. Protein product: CASSVVGAPHGELFF. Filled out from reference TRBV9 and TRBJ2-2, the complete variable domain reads DSGVTQTPKHLITATGQRVTLRCSPRSGDLSVYWYQQSLDQGLQFLIQYYNGEERAKGNILERFSAQQFPDLHSELNLSSLELGDSALYFCASSVVGAPHGELFFGEGSRLTVL.

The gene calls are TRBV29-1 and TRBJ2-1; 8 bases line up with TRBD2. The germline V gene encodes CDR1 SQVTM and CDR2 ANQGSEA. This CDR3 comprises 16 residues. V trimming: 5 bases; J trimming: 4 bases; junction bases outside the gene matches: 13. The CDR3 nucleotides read TGCAGCGTTAGCGGGAGCGATAGGGGATTATACAATGAGCAGTTCTTC. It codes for CSVSGSDRGLYNEQFF.

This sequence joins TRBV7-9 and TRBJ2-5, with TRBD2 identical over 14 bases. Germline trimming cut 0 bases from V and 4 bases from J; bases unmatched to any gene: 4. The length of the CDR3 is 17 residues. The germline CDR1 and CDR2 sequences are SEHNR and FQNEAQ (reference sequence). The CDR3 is CASSLAGLAGGLETQYF. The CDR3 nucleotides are TGTGCCAGCAGCTTAGCCGGACTAGCGGGAGGATTAGAGACCCAGTACTTC.

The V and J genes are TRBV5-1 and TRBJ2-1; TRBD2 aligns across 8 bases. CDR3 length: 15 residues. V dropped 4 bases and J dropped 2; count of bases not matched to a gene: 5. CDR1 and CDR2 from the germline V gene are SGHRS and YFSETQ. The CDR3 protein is CASSPTSGAYNEQFF. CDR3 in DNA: TGCGCCAGCAGCCCCACTAGCGGAGCCTACAATGAGCAGTTCTTC.

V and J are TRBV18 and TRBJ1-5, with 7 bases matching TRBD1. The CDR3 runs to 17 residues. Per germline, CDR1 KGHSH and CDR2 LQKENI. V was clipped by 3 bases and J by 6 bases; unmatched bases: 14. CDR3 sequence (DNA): TGTGCCAGCTCACCCACCGCCCGGGGACAGTCGGGTCAGCCCCAGCATTTT. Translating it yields CASSPTARGQSGQPQHF.